The clone carrying this T cell receptor beta chain has at least ten counts. As yet, its antigen is unknown. The read ends 3 residues shy of where the CDR3 ends; the end is completed using the germline J gene. V dropped 1 base and J dropped 0 bases, with 31 bases sitting between them. This CDR3 has 22 residues. Per the germline V gene, CDR1 is DFQATT and CDR2 is SNEGSKA (reference sequence). These data originate in a study of T cell clonality in common variable immunodeficiency. Study results and limitations: CVID subjects shared fewer TCRbeta clones than healthy controls did. What drives increased CVID clonality needs T cell subpopulation sequencing. Compared with healthy controls, CVID subjects showed increased TCRbeta clonality, mostly in about a third.

Method: immunoSEQ multiplex PCR; TCRdb's copy keeps in-frame clones and lacks some. In total the sample includes roughly 34,000 clones, none of them seen once. This clonotype was sampled from a person aged 18-70 years in good health. V gene TRBV20-1 combines with J gene TRBJ1-5; weak D call: TRBD1 (5 bases). The sample was peripheral blood mononuclear cells. CDR3 DNA, as far as it was read: TGCAGTGCTAGAGTAGGTGTGTGCTCCCCTAGTATTTTACAGGATAGCAATCAGCCC. Encoded protein: CSARVGVCSPSILQDSNQP. The entire CDR3 sequence reads CSARVGVCSPSILQDSNQPQHF.